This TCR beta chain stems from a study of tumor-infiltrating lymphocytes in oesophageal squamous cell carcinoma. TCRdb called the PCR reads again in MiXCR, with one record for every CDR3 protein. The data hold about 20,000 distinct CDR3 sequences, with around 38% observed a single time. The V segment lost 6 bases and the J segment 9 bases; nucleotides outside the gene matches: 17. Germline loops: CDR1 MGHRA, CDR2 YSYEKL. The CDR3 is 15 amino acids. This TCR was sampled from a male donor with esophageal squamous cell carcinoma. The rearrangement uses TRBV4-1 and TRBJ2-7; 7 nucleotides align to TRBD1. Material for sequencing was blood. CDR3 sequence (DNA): TGCGCCAGCAGACCACGCGACAGGGACGAACCCTCGCAGTACTTC. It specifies CASRPRDRDEPSQYF.